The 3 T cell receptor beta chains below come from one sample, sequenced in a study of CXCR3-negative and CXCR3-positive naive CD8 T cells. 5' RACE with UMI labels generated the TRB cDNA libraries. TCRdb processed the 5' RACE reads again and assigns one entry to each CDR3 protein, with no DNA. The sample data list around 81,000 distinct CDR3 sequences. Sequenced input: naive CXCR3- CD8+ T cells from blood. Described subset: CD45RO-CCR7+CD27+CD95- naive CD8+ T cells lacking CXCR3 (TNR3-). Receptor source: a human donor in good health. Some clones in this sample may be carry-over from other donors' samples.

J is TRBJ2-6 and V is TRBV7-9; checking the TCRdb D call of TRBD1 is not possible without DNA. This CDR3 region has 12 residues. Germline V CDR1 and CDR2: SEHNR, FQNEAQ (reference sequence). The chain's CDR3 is CASGTIANVLTF.

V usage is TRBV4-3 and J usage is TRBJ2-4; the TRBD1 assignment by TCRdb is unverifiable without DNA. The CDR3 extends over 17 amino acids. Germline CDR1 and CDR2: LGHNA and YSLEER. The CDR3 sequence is CASSQEQGQGRVDIQYF.

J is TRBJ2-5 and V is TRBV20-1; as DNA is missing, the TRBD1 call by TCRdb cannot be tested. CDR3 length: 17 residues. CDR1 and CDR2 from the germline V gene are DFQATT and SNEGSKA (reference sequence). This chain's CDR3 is CSAMSPRRLPVRETQYF.